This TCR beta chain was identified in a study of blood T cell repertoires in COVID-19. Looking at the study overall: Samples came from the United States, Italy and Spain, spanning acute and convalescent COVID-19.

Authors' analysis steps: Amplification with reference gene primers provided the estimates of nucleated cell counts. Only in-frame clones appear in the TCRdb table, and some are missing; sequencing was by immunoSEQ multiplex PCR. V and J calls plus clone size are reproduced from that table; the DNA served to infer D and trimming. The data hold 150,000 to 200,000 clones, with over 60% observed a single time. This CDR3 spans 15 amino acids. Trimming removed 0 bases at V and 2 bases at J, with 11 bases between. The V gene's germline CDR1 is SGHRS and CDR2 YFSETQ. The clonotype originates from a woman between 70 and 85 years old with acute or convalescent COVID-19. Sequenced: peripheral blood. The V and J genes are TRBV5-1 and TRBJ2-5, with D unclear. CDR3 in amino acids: CASSLAQSVQETQYF. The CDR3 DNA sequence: TGCGCCAGCAGCTTGGCCCAAAGCGTTCAAGAGACCCAGTACTTC.